Detailed here is one T cell receptor (beta chain). The antigen remains unidentified. This CDR3 is built from 14 residues. Germline V gene lookup returns CDR1 LGHNT and CDR2 FRNRAP. Trimming cost V 0 bases and J 2 bases, with 8 bases left between them. This specimen belongs to a study of early T cells in non-severe SARS-CoV-2 infection. Background on the study: Chains stayed unpaired after sequencing of bulk RNA from unsorted whole blood. Notes on the study in general: Private and CD4 specificities were missed by VDJdb matching, which favored anti-spike CD8 responses.

Each single cDNA molecule received a unique molecular identifier. TCRdb reanalysed the 5' RACE reads using MiXCR and keeps one entry per CDR3 protein. The sample records roughly 55,000 distinct CDR3 sequences, around 10% being singletons. The gene calls are TRBV12-5 and TRBJ2-7; the D is unclear. The sequenced sample consisted of whole blood. This sequence originates from an adult who was a healthcare worker with PCR-confirmed SARS-CoV-2 infection or an uninfected control (not recorded which). The CDR3 sequence: CASGLVNAPYEQYF. DNA of the CDR3: TGTGCTAGTGGTTTGGTAAATGCTCCCTACGAGCAGTACTTC.